Below, 28 T cell receptor beta chains from the same sample are listed, as sequenced in a study of cytomegalovirus exposure and HLA in healthy donors. Both 60 Vbeta primers and 13 Jbeta primers went into the PCR. Profiling relied on immunoSEQ multiplex PCR, and the TCRdb table lists in-frame clones only, not all of them. The sample lists about 130,000 clones, 76% seen once, with approximately 3.4% in the top ten. Sequencing was performed on PBMCs. The receptors come from a man aged 35 to 55 in good health and CMV-seronegative.

This clone was counted ten times or more. This chain joins TRBV7-3 and TRBJ1-1; maybe TRBD1 (6 bases). V lost 6 bases to trimming and J lost 2 bases, with 13 bases between them. In germline, CDR1 is SGHTA, CDR2 FQGTGA. The CDR3 has 14 amino acids. CDR3 nucleotides: TGTGCCAGCAGGCCGCCGGGACAAAACACTGAAGCTTTCTTT. Translated: CASRPPGQNTEAFF.

To note about this clone: At one of its ends the junction is not consistent with the germline gene, which may arise from a read error. The chain joins TRBV15 to TRBJ1-6, with D uncertain. CDR1 is LNHNV, CDR2 YYDKDF, per germline (reference sequence). This CDR3 comprises 16 residues. The CDR3 region is CATSRAEGSYNSPPHF. Written as DNA, the CDR3 is TGTGCCACCAGCAGAGCGGAGGGCTCCTATAATTCACCCCCCCACTTT.

This clone has just a few counts. The V and J genes are TRBV9 and TRBJ1-4, with a weak D call TRBD1 (6 bases). V shed 4 bases and J shed 4 bases, with 17 bases lying between them. The CDR3 loop spans 16 amino acids. CDR1 is SGDLS and CDR2 is YYNGEE in the germline V gene. The CDR3 is CASSPDRNGLNEKLFF. DNA of the CDR3: TGTGCCAGCAGCCCCGACAGGAATGGGCTTAATGAAAAACTGTTTTTT. The whole variable domain, remainder taken from reference TRBV9 and TRBJ1-4, is DSGVTQTPKHLITATGQRVTLRCSPRSGDLSVYWYQQSLDQGLQFLIQYYNGEERAKGNILERFSAQQFPDLHSELNLSSLELGDSALYFCASSPDRNGLNEKLFFGSGTQLSVL.

The gene calls are TRBV5-1 and TRBJ1-3; D gene uncertain. The CDR3 consists of 15 residues. Trimming stripped 0 bases from V and 2 bases from J, with 9 bases between. Germline values: CDR1 SGHRS, CDR2 YFSETQ. In DNA, the CDR3 is TGCGCCAGCAGCTTGGGTTGGCAGGCTGGAAACACCATATATTTT. It codes for CASSLGWQAGNTIYF.

The CDR3 bases are TGTGCCAGCAGCGTAGATGGGGGGGTCATAAGGCATGAGCAGTTCTTC. It yields the protein CASSVDGGVIRHEQFF. The V gene is TRBV9, the J gene TRBJ2-1, with 7 bases lining up with TRBD2. Germline-derived CDR1 and CDR2 are SGDLS and YYNGEE. The CDR3 consists of 16 residues. Losses at the gene ends were 0 bases for V and 8 bases for J; bases not matched to a gene: 11.

This rearrangement joins TRBV30 to TRBJ2-3, with a tentative D call TRBD2 (6 bases). Per the germline V gene, CDR1 is GTSNPN and CDR2 is SVGIG (reference sequence). This CDR3 spans 16 amino acids. Trimming cost V 6 bases and J 2 bases, with 21 bases left between them. The CDR3 bases are TGTGCCTGTCGGAGGGGATCCCGACAGAACACAGATACGCAGTATTTT. Translating gives CACRRGSRQNTDTQYF.

This rearrangement joins TRBV7-3 to TRBJ1-1; 11 nucleotides align to TRBD1. Germline V lookup: CDR1 SGHTA, CDR2 FQGTGA. V shed 4 bases and J 6 bases; nucleotides not matched to a gene: 7. The CDR3 extends over 15 amino acids. As DNA, the CDR3 is TGTGCCAGCAGCTACACCCGGGACAGGGGGTCTGAAGCTTTCTTT. Translation: CASSYTRDRGSEAFF.

The chain couples TRBV7-9 to TRBJ2-3; TRBD2 agrees at 12 bases. V shed 5 bases and J 6 bases; nucleotides not matched to a gene: 3. This CDR3 spans 14 amino acids. Germline V CDR1 and CDR2: SEHNR, FQNEAQ (reference sequence). DNA of the CDR3: TGTGCCAGCAGCCCCGGGACTAGCGGGGATACGCAGTATTTT. It translates to CASSPGTSGDTQYF.

In regard to this clone: This CDR3 is also generated by other DNA sequences in the sample. The rearrangement joins TRBV27 to TRBJ1-2, with unresolved D. The CDR3 is 14 amino acids. The V and J ends lost 6 bases and 4 bases respectively, with 15 bases between them. Germline CDR1 is MNHEY and CDR2 is SMNVEV (reference sequence). The CDR3 loop is CASSPGGQTYGYTF. CDR3 coding DNA: TGTGCCAGCAGCCCTGGAGGGCAGACCTATGGCTACACCTTC.

CDR3 bases: TGCGCCAGCAGCTTGAACGGGGTGAGCTATGGCTACACCTTC. It specifies CASSLNGVSYGYTF. This chain connects TRBV5-1 to TRBJ1-2, with no clear D. The V gene lost 1 base and the J gene lost 4 bases, with 11 bases spanning the gap. Germline CDR1 reads SGHRS; CDR2 reads YFSETQ. This CDR3 comprises 14 residues.

V gene TRBV7-2 combines with J gene TRBJ2-3; tentative D call: TRBD1 (5 bases). Germline V gene data show CDR1 as SGHTA and CDR2 as FQGNSA. This CDR3 has 15 amino acids. The ends were cut back, 1 base at V and 1 base at J, with 9 bases in the middle. The CDR3 sequence is CASSLVWGGTDTQYF. CDR3 nucleotides: TGTGCCAGCAGCTTAGTGTGGGGCGGCACAGATACGCAGTATTTT. The whole variable domain, filled in from reference TRBV7-2 and TRBJ2-3, reads GAGVSQSPSNKVTEKGKDVELRCDPISGHTALYWYRQSLGQGLEFLIYFQGNSAPDKSGLPSDRFSAERTGGSVSTLTIQRTQQEDSAVYLCASSLVWGGTDTQYFGPGTRLTVL.

The sample holds a few counts of this clone. The chain couples TRBV4-1 to TRBJ2-3, with a tentative D call TRBD1 (6 bases). The germline V gene encodes CDR1 MGHRA and CDR2 YSYEKL. The CDR3 length is 16 residues. The V gene lost 1 base and the J gene lost 5 bases, with 16 bases spanning the gap. The DNA for the CDR3 is TGCGCCAGCAGCCAAGGAGGCAGGGGTGGATTAGATACGCAGTATTTT. It translates to CASSQGGRGGLDTQYF.

The rearrangement joins TRBV14 to TRBJ2-1; D remains ambiguous. The V end was cut by 0 bases, the J end by 0 bases, with 12 bases between. The CDR3 spans 17 residues. Germline CDR1 reads SGHDN; CDR2 reads FVKESK. The CDR3 nucleotides read TGTGCCAGCAGCCAAGATCGACGGTGGAGCTCCTACAATGAGCAGTTCTTC. The encoded protein is CASSQDRRWSSYNEQFF. The whole variable domain, remainder taken from reference TRBV14 and TRBJ2-1, is EAGVTQFPSHSVIEKGQTVTLRCDPISGHDNLYWYRRVMGKEIKFLLHFVKESKQDESGMPNNRFLAERTGGTYSTLKVQPAELEDSGVYFCASSQDRRWSSYNEQFFGPGTRLTVL.

The chain couples TRBV27 to TRBJ2-7; possibly TRBD1 for D (6 bases). CDR3 length: 12 residues. The V end lost 10 bases, the J end lost 4 bases, and 14 bases lay between the germline ends. CDR1 and CDR2 (germline): MNHEY, SMNVEV (reference sequence). CDR3 loop: CATKTGPYEQYF. Here the CDR3 DNA reads TGTGCCACTAAGACAGGTCCATACGAGCAGTACTTC.

Here the CDR3 DNA reads TGCGCCAGCAGCCAGTGGACTAGCGGGGGGAGGGAGCAGTACTTC. As protein: CASSQWTSGGREQYF. The chain combines TRBV4-3 with TRBJ2-7; 14 positions agree with TRBD2. CDR1 is LGHNA, CDR2 YSLEER, per germline. The CDR3 length is 15 residues. V dropped 3 bases and J dropped 7; count of bases not matched to a gene: 5.

The CDR3 sequence: CASSKLAGGLNEQFF. The CDR3 DNA follows: TGTGCCAGTAGTAAGCTAGCGGGGGGGCTCAATGAGCAGTTCTTC. This sequence joins TRBV19 and TRBJ2-1; 12 bases fit TRBD2. In germline, CDR1 is LNHDA, CDR2 SQIVND (reference sequence). This CDR3 is 15 amino acids long. Germline trimming cut 4 bases from V and 6 bases from J; bases unmatched to any gene: 4.

The table lists this clone with a count of one. The V and J genes are TRBV21-1 and TRBJ2-7; TRBD2 was called by the table and not checked on the DNA. TRBV21-1 is designated a pseudogene. The CDR3 contains 16 residues. CDR3 loop: CASSKEGTSGRYEQYF. Here the CDR3 DNA reads TGTGCCAGCAGCAAAGAGGGGACTAGCGGGAGGTACGAGCAGTACTTC.

The chain combines TRBV7-9 with TRBJ1-1; 7 nucleotides align to TRBD1. This CDR3 contains 14 residues. CDR1 and CDR2 from the germline V gene are SEHNR and FQNEAQ (reference sequence). The V gene end was trimmed by 4 bases and the J gene end by 1 base; junction bases not matched to a gene: 3. CDR3 residues: CASSYGQANTEAFF. CDR3 nucleotides: TGTGCCAGCAGCTATGGACAGGCGAACACTGAAGCTTTCTTT.

This clone occurred once. The chain is built from TRBV21-1 and TRBJ2-7; the DNA was not compared with TRBD2, the D call given in the table. TRBV21-1 is deemed a pseudogene. The CDR3 is made up of 17 amino acids. The CDR3 reads CASRQTLGTLFTYEQYF. In DNA form, the CDR3 reads TGTGCCAGCAGACAAACCCTGGGGACTCTATTCACCTACGAGCAGTACTTC.

The chain combines TRBV6-1 with TRBJ1-3; D is perhaps TRBD1 (5 bases). V gave up 3 bases and J gave up 4 bases, with 13 bases separating them. CDR3 length equals 15 residues. Germline assignment: CDR1 MNHNS and CDR2 SASEGT. The CDR3 protein is CASSDPGTVGNTIYF. In DNA, the CDR3 is TGTGCCAGCAGTGATCCCGGGACTGTCGGAAACACCATATATTTT.

This chain joins TRBV7-8 and TRBJ2-5; D gene unclear. V lost 2 bases to trimming and J lost 6 bases, with 10 bases between them. The CDR3 is 13 amino acids. CDR1 and CDR2 from the germline V gene are SGHVS and FQNEAQ. CDR3 bases: TGTGCCAGCAGCTTATCGCAGATCAAGACCCAGTACTTC. Its translation: CASSLSQIKTQYF.

The V and J genes are TRBV18 and TRBJ1-2; tentatively, D is TRBD1 (6 bases). The CDR3 extends over 15 amino acids. Germline V gene data show CDR1 as KGHSH and CDR2 as LQKENI. With 0 bases removed from V and 8 bases from J, the gap between germline ends came to 16 bases. CDR3 DNA: TGTGCCAGCTCACCACCGGCCGGTACAGGGATGGGCTACACCTTC. It encodes CASSPPAGTGMGYTF.

V usage is TRBV29-1 and J usage is TRBJ2-3, with 10 bases lining up with TRBD2. Germline values: CDR1 SQVTM, CDR2 ANQGSEA. V lost 7 bases to trimming and J lost 10 bases; unmatched junction nucleotides: 14. The CDR3 runs to 14 residues. The chain's CDR3 is CSDSGAGGPGAQYF. The CDR3 region has the DNA TGCAGCGACTCGGGAGCGGGGGGGCCAGGGGCGCAGTATTTT.

This clone was seen a few times. Written as DNA, the CDR3 is TGTGCCTGGAGCTTCAGGGGTGGGTATGGCTACACCTTC. Translated: CAWSFRGGYGYTF. The chain uses TRBV30 and TRBJ1-2; a weak D match, TRBD1 (6 bases). This CDR3 comprises 13 residues. The V and J ends lost 3 bases and 5 bases respectively, with 13 bases between them. CDR1 is GTSNPN, CDR2 SVGIG, per germline (reference sequence).

The chain uses TRBV7-3 and TRBJ2-1; D unclear. This CDR3 has 15 residues. Germline V lookup: CDR1 SGHTA, CDR2 FQGTGA. Trimming removed 2 bases at V and 12 bases at J, with 20 bases between. The CDR3 DNA is TGTGCCAGCAGCTTAGGCCAGACTGGGTCAGAATGGCAGTTCTTC. The encoded protein is CASSLGQTGSEWQFF.

This chain joins TRBV7-2 and TRBJ2-5; TRBD1 aligns across 8 bases. CDR1 SGHTA and CDR2 FQGNSA come from the germline V gene. V shed 2 bases, J shed 4 bases, and the junction held 3 bases outside the gene matches. CDR3 length: 14 residues. The CDR3 spells CASSLSGGPETQYF. The CDR3 nucleotides are TGTGCCAGCAGCTTATCAGGGGGCCCAGAGACCCAGTACTTC.

The V call is TRBV30, the J call TRBJ1-2; 7 bases agree with TRBD1. Germline CDR1 GTSNPN, CDR2 SVGIG (reference sequence). Germline trimming cut 7 bases from V and 7 bases from J; bases unmatched to any gene: 18. The CDR3 is made up of 15 amino acids. The CDR3 here is CALTLTGSPQFGYTF. In nucleotides, the CDR3 is TGTGCCTTGACCCTGACAGGGAGCCCACAGTTTGGCTACACCTTC. Complete variable domain (other parts from reference TRBV30 and TRBJ1-2): SQTIHQWPATLVQPVGSPLSLECTVEGTSNPNLYWYRQAAGRGLQLLFYSVGIGQISSEVPQNLSASRPQDRQFILSSKKLLLSDSGFYLCALTLTGSPQFGYTFGSGTRLTVV.

J is TRBJ2-1 and V is TRBV18; possible D gene TRBD2, 6 bases. The CDR3 consists of 15 residues. V lost 2 bases to trimming and J lost 3 bases, with 11 bases between them. Germline CDR1 is KGHSH and CDR2 is LQKENI. In DNA form, the CDR3 reads TGTGCCAGCTCACCAGCGGGGACGGACTACAATGAGCAGTTCTTC. As protein: CASSPAGTDYNEQFF.